This is a list of T cell receptor beta chains from one sample in a study of blood T cells in healthy people across ages. Using its own MiXCR run on the 5' RACE reads, TCRdb lists one record per CDR3 protein. The repertoire holds hundreds of thousands of distinct CDR3 sequences, with around 62% as singletons. The sample taken for sequencing was blood. All receptors come from a man aged 25 to 45 in good health. Both conserved end residues are part of each CDR3.

j_call	cdr3_length	v_call	cdr3_aa
TRBJ2-4	17	TRBV2	CASRITGSPLAKNIQYF
.	15	TRBV4-2	CASSQETGGLGEQYF
TRBJ1-5	16	TRBV7-2	CASSLTTPFSNQPQHF
TRBJ1-1	13	TRBV5-1	CAGSLEMNIEAFF
TRBJ2-1	13	TRBV29-1	CSGGTGYYNEQFF
TRBJ1-6	12	TRBV9	CASSVAGSPLHF
TRBJ2-7	18	TRBV4-1	CASSQDIFGTGNGYEQYF
TRBJ2-5	14	TRBV29-1	CSVGSEEDQETQYF
TRBJ2-7	13	TRBV27	CASSLYVSYEQYF
TRBJ1-1	12	TRBV6-5	CASSPGTPEAFF
.	12	TRBV4-2	CASSNKAHEQYF
TRBJ2-1	17	TRBV7-2	CASSPLGGARAYNEQFF
TRBJ2-3	16	TRBV4-2	CASSHKTGTRTDTQYF
TRBJ2-1	16	TRBV21-1	CASSGLGRTNSDEQFF
TRBJ1-2	15	TRBV27	CASSLTAQRRWGYTF
TRBJ2-5	14	TRBV5-1	CASSFSTSEETQYF
TRBJ2-1	14	TRBV4-3	CASSQGQGMNEQFF
TRBJ2-1	16	TRBV10-3	CAISESSGGARNEQFF
TRBJ1-2	16	TRBV7-2	CASSLAAGATGYGYTF
TRBJ2-7	13	TRBV9	CASSGQLPYEQYF
TRBJ1-1	14	TRBV20-1	CSARGTGRGTEAFF
TRBJ2-1	17	TRBV6-1	CASSEVWRGVSYNEQFF
TRBJ1-2	14	TRBV4-2	CASSQEDRLSGYTF
TRBJ2-1	13	TRBV7-9	CASLLPAYNEQFF
TRBJ1-4	12	TRBV6-2/TRBV6-3	CASSYNREKLFF
TRBJ2-3	14	TRBV20-1	CSARDQQPTDTQYF
.	12	TRBV5-6	CASSHRVAEQYF
TRBJ2-7	15	TRBV7-9	CASSAAGTVTYEQYF
TRBJ1-1	15	TRBV29-1	CSVGGVQEMNTEAFF
TRBJ2-1	16	TRBV4-3	CASSQDSGGHYNEQFF
TRBJ2-3	14	TRBV5-1	CASSPGQEWDTQYF
TRBJ2-7	16	TRBV6-2/TRBV6-3	CASSYIPSVWSYEQYF
TRBJ2-5	13	TRBV10-3	CAISEGTGGTQYF
TRBJ2-5	15	TRBV7-2	CASSPNLAATKTQYF
TRBJ2-1	14	TRBV12-3/TRBV12-4	CASSVSQGGDEQFF
TRBJ2-5	12	TRBV29-1	CSVRTPGEAQYF
TRBJ1-1	13	TRBV12-3/TRBV12-4	CASSTPTVNEAFF
TRBJ2-1	13	TRBV29-1	CSFPGQGGNEQFF
TRBJ2-7	14	TRBV29-1	CSVAGTPAGYEQYF
TRBJ1-2	13	TRBV7-3	CASSMGGWHGYTF
TRBJ2-7	15	TRBV27	CASSPYPDKSYEQYF
TRBJ2-5	17	TRBV4-2	CASSQEGLAENQETQYF